Following are 2 T cell receptor beta chains from one sample sequenced in a study of blood T cell repertoires in COVID-19. Sequencing was performed with immunoSEQ multiplex PCR; in TCRdb, only in-frame clones are kept and a portion is missing. The sample lists about 120,000 clones, approximately 81% occurring once. The material sequenced was peripheral blood. The source is a man aged 40-55 years with active or convalescent COVID-19.

This chain links TRBV6-6 with TRBJ1-2; no firm D call. The CDR3 sequence is 15 residues long. Germline V gives CDR1 MNHNY, CDR2 SVGAGI (reference sequence). The ends were cut back, 4 bases at V and 4 bases at J, with 16 bases in the middle. The CDR3 is CASSSLEGEGYGYTF. The CDR3 DNA follows: TGTGCCAGCAGTTCCTTAGAGGGCGAGGGCTATGGCTACACCTTC.

The chain employs TRBV28 and TRBJ2-7; TRBD2 agrees at 7 bases. Germline trimming cut 5 bases from V and 5 bases from J; bases unmatched to any gene: 9. This CDR3 is built from 14 residues. From germline, CDR1 is MDHEN and CDR2 SYDVKM. CDR3 in amino acids: CASSEGGGRDEQYF. Here the CDR3 DNA reads TGTGCCAGCAGTGAAGGTGGGGGGAGGGACGAGCAGTACTTC.